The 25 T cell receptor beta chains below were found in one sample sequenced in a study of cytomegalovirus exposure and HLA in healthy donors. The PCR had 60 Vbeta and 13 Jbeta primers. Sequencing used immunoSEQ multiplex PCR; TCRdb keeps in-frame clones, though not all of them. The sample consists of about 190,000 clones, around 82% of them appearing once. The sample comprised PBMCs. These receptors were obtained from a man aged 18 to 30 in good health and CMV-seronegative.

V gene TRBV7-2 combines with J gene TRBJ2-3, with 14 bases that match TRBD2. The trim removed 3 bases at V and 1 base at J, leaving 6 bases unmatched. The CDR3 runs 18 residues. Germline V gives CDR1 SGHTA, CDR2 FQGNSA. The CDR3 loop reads CASSFGTSGGYRTDTQYF. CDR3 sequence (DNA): TGTGCCAGCAGCTTCGGGACTAGCGGGGGATACCGCACAGATACGCAGTATTTT. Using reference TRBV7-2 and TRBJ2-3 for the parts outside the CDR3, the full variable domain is GAGVSQSPSNKVTEKGKDVELRCDPISGHTALYWYRQSLGQGLEFLIYFQGNSAPDKSGLPSDRFSAERTGGSVSTLTIQRTQQEDSAVYLCASSFGTSGGYRTDTQYFGPGTRLTVL.

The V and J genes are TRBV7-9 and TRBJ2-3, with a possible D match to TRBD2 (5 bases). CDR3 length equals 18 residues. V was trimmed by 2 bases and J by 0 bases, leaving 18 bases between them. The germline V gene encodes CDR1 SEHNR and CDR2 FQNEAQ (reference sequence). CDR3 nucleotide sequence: TGTGCCAGCAGCTTATTAAGCGGCGCACTTACTAGCACAGATACGCAGTATTTT. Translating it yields CASSLLSGALTSTDTQYF.

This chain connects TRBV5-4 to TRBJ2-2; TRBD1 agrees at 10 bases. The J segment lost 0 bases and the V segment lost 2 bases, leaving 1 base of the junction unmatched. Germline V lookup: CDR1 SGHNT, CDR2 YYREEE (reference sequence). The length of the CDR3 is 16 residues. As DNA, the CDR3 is TGTGCCAGCAGCTTCGGACAGGGGGCGAACACCGGGGAGCTGTTTTTT. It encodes CASSFGQGANTGELFF.

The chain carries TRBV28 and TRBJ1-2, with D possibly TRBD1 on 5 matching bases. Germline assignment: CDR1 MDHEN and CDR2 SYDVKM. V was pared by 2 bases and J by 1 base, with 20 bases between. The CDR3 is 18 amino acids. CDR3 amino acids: CASSLPALRYRGNYGYTF. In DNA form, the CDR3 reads TGTGCCAGCAGTTTACCAGCCCTGAGGTATAGGGGTAACTATGGCTACACCTTC.

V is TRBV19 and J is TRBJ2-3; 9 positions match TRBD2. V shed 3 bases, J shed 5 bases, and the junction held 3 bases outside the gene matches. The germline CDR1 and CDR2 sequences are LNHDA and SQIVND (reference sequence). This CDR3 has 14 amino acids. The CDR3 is CASSIQRGVDTQYF. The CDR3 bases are TGTGCCAGTAGTATTCAGCGGGGGGTAGATACGCAGTATTTT.

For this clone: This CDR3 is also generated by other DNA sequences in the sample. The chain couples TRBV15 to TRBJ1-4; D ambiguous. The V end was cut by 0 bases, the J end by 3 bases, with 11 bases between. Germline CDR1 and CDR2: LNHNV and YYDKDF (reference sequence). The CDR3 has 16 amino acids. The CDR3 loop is CATSRETLVANEKLFF. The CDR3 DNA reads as TGTGCCACCAGCAGAGAAACCCTCGTAGCTAATGAAAAACTGTTTTTT.

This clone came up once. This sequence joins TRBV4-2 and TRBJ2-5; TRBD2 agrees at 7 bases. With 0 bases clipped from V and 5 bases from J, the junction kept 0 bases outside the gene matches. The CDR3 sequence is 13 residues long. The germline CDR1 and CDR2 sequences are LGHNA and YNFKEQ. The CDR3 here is CASSQEGGETQYF. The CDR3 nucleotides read TGTGCCAGCAGCCAAGAGGGGGGGGAGACCCAGTACTTC.

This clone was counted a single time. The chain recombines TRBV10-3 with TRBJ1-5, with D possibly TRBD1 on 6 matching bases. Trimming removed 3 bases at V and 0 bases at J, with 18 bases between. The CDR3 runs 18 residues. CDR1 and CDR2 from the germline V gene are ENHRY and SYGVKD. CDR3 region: CAISDPRPGTFSNQPQHF. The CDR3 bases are TGTGCCATCAGTGACCCCCGCCCGGGGACATTTAGCAATCAGCCCCAGCATTTT.

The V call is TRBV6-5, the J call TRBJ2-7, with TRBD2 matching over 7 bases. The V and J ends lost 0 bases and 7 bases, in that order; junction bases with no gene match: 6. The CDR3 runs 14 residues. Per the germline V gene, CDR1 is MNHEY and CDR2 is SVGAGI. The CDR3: CASSYSAGATEQYF. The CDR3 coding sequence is TGTGCCAGCAGTTACTCGGCGGGAGCTACTGAGCAGTACTTC.

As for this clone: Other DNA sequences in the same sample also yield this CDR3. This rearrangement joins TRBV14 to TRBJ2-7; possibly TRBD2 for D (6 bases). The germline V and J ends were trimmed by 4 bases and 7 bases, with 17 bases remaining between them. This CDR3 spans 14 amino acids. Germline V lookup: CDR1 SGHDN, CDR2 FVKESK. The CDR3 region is CASSRRGLAGEQYF. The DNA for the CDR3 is TGTGCCAGCAGCCGCAGAGGACTGGCGGGGGAGCAGTACTTC.

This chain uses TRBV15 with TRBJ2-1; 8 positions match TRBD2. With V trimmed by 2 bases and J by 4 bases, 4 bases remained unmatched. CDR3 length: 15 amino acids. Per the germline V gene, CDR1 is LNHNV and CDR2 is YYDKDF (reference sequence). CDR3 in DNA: TGTGCCACCAGCAGACTCCTAGCGGGTTACAATGAGCAGTTCTTC. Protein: CATSRLLAGYNEQFF.

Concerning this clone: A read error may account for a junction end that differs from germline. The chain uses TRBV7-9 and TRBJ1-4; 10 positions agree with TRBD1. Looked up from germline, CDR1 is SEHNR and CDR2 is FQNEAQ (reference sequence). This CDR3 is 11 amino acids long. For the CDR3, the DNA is TGTGCCAGCAGCCCCGGACAGGGGGAGGTTTTT. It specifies CASSPGQGEVF. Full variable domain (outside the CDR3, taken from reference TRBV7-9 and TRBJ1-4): DTGVSQNPRHKITKRGQNVTFRCDPISEHNRLYWYRQTLGQGPEFLTYFQNEAQLEKSRLLSDRFSAERPKGSFSTLEIQRTEQGDSAMYLCASSPGQGEVFGSGTQLSVL.

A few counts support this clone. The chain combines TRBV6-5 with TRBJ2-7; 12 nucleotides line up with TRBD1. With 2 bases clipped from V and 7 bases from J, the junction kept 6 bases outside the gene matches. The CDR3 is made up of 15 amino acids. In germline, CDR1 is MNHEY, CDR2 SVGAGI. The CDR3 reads CASSYPGQGAWEQYF. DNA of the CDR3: TGTGCCAGCAGTTACCCGGGACAGGGGGCTTGGGAGCAGTACTTC.

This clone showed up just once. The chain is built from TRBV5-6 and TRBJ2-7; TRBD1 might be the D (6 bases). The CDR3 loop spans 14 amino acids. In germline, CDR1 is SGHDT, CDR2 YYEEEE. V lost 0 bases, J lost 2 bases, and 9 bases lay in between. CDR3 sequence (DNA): TGTGCCAGCAGCTTGGGGACAGATCCCTACGAGCAGTACTTC. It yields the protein CASSLGTDPYEQYF.

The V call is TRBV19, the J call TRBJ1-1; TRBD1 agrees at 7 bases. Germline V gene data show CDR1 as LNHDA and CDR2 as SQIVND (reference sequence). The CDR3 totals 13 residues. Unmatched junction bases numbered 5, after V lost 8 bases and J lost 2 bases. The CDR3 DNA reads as TGTGCCAGTGCGACAGGGCTAAACACTGAAGCTTTCTTT. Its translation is CASATGLNTEAFF. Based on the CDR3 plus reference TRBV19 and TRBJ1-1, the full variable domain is DGGITQSPKYLFRKEGQNVTLSCEQNLNHDAMYWYRQDPGQGLRLIYYSQIVNDFQKGDIAEGYSVSREKKESFPLTVTSAQKNPTAFYLCASATGLNTEAFFGQGTRLTVV.

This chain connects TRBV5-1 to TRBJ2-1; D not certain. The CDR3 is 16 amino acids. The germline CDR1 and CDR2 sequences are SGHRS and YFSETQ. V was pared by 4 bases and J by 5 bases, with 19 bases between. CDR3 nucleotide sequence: TGCGCCAGCAGCCTCCGGTCCGACGGGTTTAACAATGAGCAGTTCTTC. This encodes CASSLRSDGFNNEQFF.

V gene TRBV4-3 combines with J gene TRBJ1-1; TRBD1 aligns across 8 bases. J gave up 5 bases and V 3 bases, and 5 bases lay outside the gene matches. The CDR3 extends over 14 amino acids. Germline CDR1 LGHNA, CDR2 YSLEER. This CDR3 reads CASSQNRGETEAFF. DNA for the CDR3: TGCGCCAGCAGCCAGAACAGGGGGGAGACTGAAGCTTTCTTT.

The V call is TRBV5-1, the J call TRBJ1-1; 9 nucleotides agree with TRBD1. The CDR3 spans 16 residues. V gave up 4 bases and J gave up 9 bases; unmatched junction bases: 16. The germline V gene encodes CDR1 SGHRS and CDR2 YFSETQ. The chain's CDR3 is CASSPLPTGTGMQAFF. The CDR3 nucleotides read TGCGCCAGCAGCCCACTACCCACCGGGACAGGGATGCAAGCTTTCTTT.

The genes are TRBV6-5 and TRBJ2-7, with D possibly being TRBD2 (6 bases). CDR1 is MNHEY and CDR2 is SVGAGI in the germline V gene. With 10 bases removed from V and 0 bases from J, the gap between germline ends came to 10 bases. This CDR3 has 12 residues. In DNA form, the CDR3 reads TGTGCCACCGGGGGTAGCTCCTACGAGCAGTACTTC. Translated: CATGGSSYEQYF.

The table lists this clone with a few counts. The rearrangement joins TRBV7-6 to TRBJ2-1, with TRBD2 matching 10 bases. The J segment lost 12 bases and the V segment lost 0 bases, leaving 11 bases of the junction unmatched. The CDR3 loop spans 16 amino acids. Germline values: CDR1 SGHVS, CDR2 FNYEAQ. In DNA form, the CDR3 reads TGTGCCAGCAGCTTAGCGAGCGGGAGGGCCGCGGGTTCGCAGTTCTTC. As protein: CASSLASGRAAGSQFF.

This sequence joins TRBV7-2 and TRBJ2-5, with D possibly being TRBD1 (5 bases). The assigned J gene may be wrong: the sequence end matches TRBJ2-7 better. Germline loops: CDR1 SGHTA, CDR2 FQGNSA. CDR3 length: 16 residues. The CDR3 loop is CASSLVRIQASYEQYF. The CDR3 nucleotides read TGTGCCAGCAGCTTAGTAAGGATACAGGCCTCCTACGAGCAGTACTTC.

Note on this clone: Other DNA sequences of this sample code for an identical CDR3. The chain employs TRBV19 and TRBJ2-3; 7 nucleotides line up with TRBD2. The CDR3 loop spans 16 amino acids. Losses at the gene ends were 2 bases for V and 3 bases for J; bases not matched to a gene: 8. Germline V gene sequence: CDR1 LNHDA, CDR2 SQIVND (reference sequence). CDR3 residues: CASSITRRGRTDTQYF. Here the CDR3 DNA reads TGTGCCAGTAGTATAACTAGGCGGGGGAGAACAGATACGCAGTATTTT.

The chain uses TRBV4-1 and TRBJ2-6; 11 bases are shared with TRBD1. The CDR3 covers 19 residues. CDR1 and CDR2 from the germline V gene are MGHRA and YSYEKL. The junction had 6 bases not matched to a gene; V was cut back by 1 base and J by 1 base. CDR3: CASSQGDGTGGSGANVLTF. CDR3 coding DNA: TGCGCCAGCAGCCAAGGAGACGGGACAGGGGGATCTGGGGCCAACGTCCTGACTTTC.

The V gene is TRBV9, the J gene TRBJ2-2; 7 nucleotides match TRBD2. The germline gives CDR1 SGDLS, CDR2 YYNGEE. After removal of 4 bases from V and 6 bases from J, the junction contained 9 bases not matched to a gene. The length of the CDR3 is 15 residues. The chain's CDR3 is CASSIQGRGAGELFF. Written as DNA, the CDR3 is TGTGCCAGCAGCATCCAAGGGAGGGGAGCCGGGGAGCTGTTTTTT.

CDR3 protein: CSAGEGGIGYTF. The CDR3 nucleotides are TGCAGCGCTGGGGAGGGAGGGATAGGCTACACCTTC. The chain employs TRBV29-1 and TRBJ1-2; D ambiguous. V was cut by 7 bases and J by 8 bases, with 17 bases left in between. This CDR3 region has 12 residues. CDR1 is SQVTM and CDR2 is ANQGSEA in the germline V gene.